This T cell receptor (beta chain) derives from a study of blood T cell repertoires in COVID-19. Turning to the study itself: Samples representing acute and convalescent COVID-19 were sourced from the United States, Italy and Spain. T cells, B-cell-depleted T cells, or PBMCs supplied cDNA or gDNA.

Germline V gene data show CDR1 as SGHNT and CDR2 as YYREEE (reference sequence). Trimming at V came to 2 bases and at J to 4 bases, leaving 4 bases not matched to a gene. The CDR3 sequence is 15 residues long. Clones were read by immunoSEQ multiplex PCR, and TCRdb kept only the in-frame ones, dropping some. This sample has more than 90,000 clones, with 86% found just once. Source material: peripheral blood. The chain has TRBV5-4 and TRBJ1-4; TRBD1 matches 8 bases. The receptor was isolated from a middle-aged man with acute or convalescent COVID-19. The CDR3 protein is CASSFGQGSNEKLFF. Written as DNA, the CDR3 is TGTGCCAGCAGCTTTGGACAGGGAAGTAATGAAAAACTGTTTTTT.